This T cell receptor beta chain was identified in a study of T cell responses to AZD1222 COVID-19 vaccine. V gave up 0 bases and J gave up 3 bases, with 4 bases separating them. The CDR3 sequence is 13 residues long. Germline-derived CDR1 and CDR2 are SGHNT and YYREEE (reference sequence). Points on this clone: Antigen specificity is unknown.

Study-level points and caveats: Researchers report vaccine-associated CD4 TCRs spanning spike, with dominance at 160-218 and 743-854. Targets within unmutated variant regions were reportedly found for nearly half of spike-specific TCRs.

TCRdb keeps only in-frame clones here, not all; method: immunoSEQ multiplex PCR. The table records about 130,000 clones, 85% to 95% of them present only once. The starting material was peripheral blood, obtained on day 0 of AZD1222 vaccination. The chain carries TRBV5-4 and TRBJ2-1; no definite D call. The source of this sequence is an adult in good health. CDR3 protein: CASSLGIYNEQFF. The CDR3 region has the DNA TGTGCCAGCAGCTTGGGCATCTACAATGAGCAGTTCTTC. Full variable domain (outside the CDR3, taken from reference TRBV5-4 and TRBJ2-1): ETGVTQSPTHLIKTRGQQVTLRCSSQSGHNTVSWYQQALGQGPQFIFQYYREEENGRGNFPPRFSGLQFPNYSSELNVNALELDDSALYLCASSLGIYNEQFFGPGTRLTVL.